This paragraph reports one T cell receptor beta chain. This clone has at least ten counts. Its antigen specificity is not known. Base qualities were left out, and no much larger clone turns up one base away. TCRbeta CDR3 regions were amplified from genomic DNA by means of the immunoSEQ Assay, a bias-controlled multiplex PCR. Turning to the authors' computational methods: The number of nucleated cells in each sample was estimated from the amplification of reference gene primers within the assay. To quantify the absolute abundance of each unique TCRbeta CDR3 rearrangement, sequence reads were collapsed and filtered. Productive Simpson clonality was computed per sample as the square root of Simpson's diversity index over productive rearrangements. TCRdb took this table from immuneACCESS and kept in-frame rearrangements with V and J called. Such tables lack part of the clones; where checked against another copy, unresolved V genes explain under half of the gap, and the rest is unexplained. V and J calls and clone size are those listed in that table; D and trimming were worked out from the DNA. The sample records tens of thousands of clones, less than 80% of which are singletons. The ten largest account for approximately 4% of the sample.

The cysteine opens and the phenylalanine closes a CDR3 of 17 amino acids. Only the CDR3 portion is preserved as DNA: 51 bases, with reading frame beginning at the first base. The germline V gene gives CDR1 as MDHEN and CDR2 as SYDVKM. At the junction V is shortened by 6 bases and J by 2 bases; bases outside the gene matches: 14. Each collaborating institution followed its own protocols to collect whole blood in K2EDTA tubes. For TCRbeta analysis, collaborators shipped samples as frozen whole blood, isolated PBMCs, or DNA extracted from either of those sample types. This sample is part of a study of blood T cell repertoires in COVID-19 (dated by TCRdb to 2020 to 2021). At the level of the whole study: Samples covering the acute and convalescent phases of COVID-19 were provided by collaborators in the United States, Italy and Spain. Where available, HLA class I and class II types were taken from metadata supplied by the sample provider and were not determined by assay-based typing. The material from the prospective study consisted of cDNA or gDNA derived from T cells, B-cell-depleted T cells, or PBMCs. A de-identified subject ID, COVID-19 status, age in years and sex were almost always included in the sample metadata. Deeply sampled blood TCRbeta repertoires from subjects exposed to, actively infected with, or recovered from COVID-19 were included in the dataset. The repertoires were released in a freely available public database intended as a resource for research on the immune response to SARS-CoV-2. Samples were obtained from the ongoing ImmuneRACE study (first 160 participants) and from about 1,300 subjects provided by 6 global collaborators.

Beyond this particular receptor, the publication reports: The amount of clinical and demographic metadata varied by source and participant and was provided uncurated.

This receptor chain uses TRBV28 and TRBJ1-1; 8 of the junction bases match TRBD1. Sequenced material: peripheral blood. The receptor's source is a woman aged 45-65 years with acute or convalescent COVID-19. The CDR3 reads as follows: CASSLTLQGARNTEAFF. In nucleotides, the sequence is TGTGCCAGCAGCCTAACTCTCCAGGGGGCTAGAAACACTGAAGCTTTCTTT.